At least ten counts were recorded for the clone carrying this T cell receptor beta chain. The antigen remains unidentified. Time point indicated: pre-sensitization, week 0. Treatment noted: therapeutic diphenylcyclopropenone sensitization with weekly scalp DPC. In every case, blood was obtained before the patch test was applied. The germline V gene has CDR1 LNHDA and CDR2 SQIVND (reference sequence). The CDR3 totals 12 residues. Trimming shortened V by 8 bases and J by 0 bases, and 5 bases separated the two germline ends. The source of the sample is a study of human T cells and chemical hapten exposure. In the study overall: Read at 6 days, the patch tests placed 0.01% DPC on the upper back.

Study observations and caveats: Alopecia in all donors means immunity may differ from healthy individuals.

The library tagged each cDNA molecule with unique molecular identifiers. Via MiXCR, TCRdb re-called the RACE reads, giving one row per CDR3 protein. This table holds around 92,000 distinct CDR3 sequences, 10% to 14% found once. The V gene is TRBV19, the J gene TRBJ1-5; D ambiguous. The origin of this receptor is a woman aged 55 to 70 with alopecia areata. Some clones in this sample may be carry-over from other donors' samples. Sample: whole blood, taken in connection with sensitization to the hapten diphenylcyclopropenone (DPC). DNA for the CDR3: TGTGCCAGTCGAAGTAGCAATCAGCCCCAGCATTTT. Amino acids: CASRSSNQPQHF. Looking up the rest from reference TRBV19 and TRBJ1-5 gives the full variable domain: DGGITQSPKYLFRKEGQNVTLSCEQNLNHDAMYWYRQDPGQGLRLIYYSQIVNDFQKGDIAEGYSVSREKKESFPLTVTSAQKNPTAFYLCASRSSNQPQHFGDGTRLSIL.